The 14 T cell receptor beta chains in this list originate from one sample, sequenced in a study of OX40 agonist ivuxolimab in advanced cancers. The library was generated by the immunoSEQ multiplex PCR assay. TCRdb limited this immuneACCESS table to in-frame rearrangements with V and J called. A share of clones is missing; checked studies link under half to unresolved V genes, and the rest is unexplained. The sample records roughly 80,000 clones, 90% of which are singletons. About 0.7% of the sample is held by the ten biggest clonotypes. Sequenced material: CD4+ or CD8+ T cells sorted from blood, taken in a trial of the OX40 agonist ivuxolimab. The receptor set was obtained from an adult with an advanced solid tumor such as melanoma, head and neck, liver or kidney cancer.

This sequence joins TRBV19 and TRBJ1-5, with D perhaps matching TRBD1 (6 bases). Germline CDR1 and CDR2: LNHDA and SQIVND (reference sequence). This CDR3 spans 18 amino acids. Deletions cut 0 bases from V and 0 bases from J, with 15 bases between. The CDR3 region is CASSIDRIQGYSNQPQHF. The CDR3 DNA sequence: TGTGCCAGTAGTATAGATCGAATACAGGGTTATAGCAATCAGCCCCAGCATTTT.

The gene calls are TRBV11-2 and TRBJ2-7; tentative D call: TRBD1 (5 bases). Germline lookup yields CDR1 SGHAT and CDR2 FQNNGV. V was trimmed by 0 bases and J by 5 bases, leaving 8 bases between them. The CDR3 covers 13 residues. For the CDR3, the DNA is TGTGCCAGCAGCTTAGACAGGGTGAACGAGCAGTACTTC. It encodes CASSLDRVNEQYF.

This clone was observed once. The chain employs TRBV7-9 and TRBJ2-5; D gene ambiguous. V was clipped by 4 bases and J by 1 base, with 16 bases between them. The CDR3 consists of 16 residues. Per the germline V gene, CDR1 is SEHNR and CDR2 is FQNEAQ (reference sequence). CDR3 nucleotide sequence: TGTGCCAGCAGCTACTTACTCTCCGGGTTCCAAGAGACCCAGTACTTC. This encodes CASSYLLSGFQETQYF.

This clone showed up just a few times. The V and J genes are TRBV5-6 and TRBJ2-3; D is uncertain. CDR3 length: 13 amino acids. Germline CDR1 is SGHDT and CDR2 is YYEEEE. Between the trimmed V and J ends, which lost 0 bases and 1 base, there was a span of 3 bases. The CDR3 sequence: CASSLAGTDTQYF. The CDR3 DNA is TGTGCCAGCAGCTTGGCGGGCACAGATACGCAGTATTTT. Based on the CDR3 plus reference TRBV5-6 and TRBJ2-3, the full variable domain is DAGVTQSPTHLIKTRGQQVTLRCSPKSGHDTVSWYQQALGQGPQFIFQYYEEEERQRGNFPDRFSGHQFPNYSSELNVNALLLGDSALYLCASSLAGTDTQYFGPGTRLTVL.

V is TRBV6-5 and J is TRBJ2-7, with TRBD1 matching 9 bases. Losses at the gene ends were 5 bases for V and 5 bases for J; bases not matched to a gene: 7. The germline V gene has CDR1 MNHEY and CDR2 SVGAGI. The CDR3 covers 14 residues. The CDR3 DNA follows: TGTGCCAGCAGTCTGGACAGGGGCGGGAACGAGCAGTACTTC. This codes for CASSLDRGGNEQYF.

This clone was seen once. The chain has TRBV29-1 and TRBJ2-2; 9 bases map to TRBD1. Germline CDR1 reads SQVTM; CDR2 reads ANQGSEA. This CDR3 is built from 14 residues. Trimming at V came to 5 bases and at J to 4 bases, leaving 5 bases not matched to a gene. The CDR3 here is CSVPGQGSTGELFF. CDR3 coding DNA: TGCAGCGTTCCTGGACAGGGGAGCACCGGGGAGCTGTTTTTT.

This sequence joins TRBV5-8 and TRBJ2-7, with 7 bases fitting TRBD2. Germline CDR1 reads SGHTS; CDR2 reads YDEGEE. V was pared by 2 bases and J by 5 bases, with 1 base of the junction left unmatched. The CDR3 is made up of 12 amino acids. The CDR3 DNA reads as TGTGCCAGCAGCTTAGCGGGGCACGAGCAGTACTTC. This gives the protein CASSLAGHEQYF.

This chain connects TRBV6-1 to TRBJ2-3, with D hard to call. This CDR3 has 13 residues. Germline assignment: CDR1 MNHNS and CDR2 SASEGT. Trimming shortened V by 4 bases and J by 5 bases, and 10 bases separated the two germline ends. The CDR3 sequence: CASSGSGIDTQYF. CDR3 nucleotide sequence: TGTGCCAGCAGTGGGTCTGGGATAGATACGCAGTATTTT.

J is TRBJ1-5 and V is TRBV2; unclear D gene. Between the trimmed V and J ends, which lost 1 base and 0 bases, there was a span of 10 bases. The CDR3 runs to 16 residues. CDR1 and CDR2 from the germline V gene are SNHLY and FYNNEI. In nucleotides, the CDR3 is TGTGCCAGCAGTGAAGACGGAGGAGATAGCAATCAGCCCCAGCATTTT. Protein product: CASSEDGGDSNQPQHF.

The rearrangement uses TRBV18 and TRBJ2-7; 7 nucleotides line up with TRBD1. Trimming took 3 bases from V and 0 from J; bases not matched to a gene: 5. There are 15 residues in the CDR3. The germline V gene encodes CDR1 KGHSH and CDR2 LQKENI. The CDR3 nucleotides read TGTGCCAGCTCACCCTACCGGGACAGCTCCTACGAGCAGTACTTC. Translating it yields CASSPYRDSSYEQYF.

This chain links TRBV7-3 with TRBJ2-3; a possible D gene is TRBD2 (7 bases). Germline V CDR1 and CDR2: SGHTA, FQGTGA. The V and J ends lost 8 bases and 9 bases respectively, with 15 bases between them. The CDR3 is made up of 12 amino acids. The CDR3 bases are TGTGCCAGCGGGAGGGCCCAGGGGACGCAGTATTTT. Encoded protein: CASGRAQGTQYF.

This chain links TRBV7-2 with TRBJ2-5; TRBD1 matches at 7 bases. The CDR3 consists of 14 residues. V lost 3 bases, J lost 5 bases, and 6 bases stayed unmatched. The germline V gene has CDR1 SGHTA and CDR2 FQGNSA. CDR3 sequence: CASSLGQIKETQYF. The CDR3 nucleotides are TGTGCCAGCAGCTTGGGACAGATTAAGGAGACCCAGTACTTC.

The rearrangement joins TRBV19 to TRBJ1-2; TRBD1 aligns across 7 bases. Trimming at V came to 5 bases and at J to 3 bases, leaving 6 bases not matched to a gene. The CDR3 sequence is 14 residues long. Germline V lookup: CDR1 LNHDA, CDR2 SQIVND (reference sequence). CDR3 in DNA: TGTGCCAGTAGTGGGACAGTTAATGACTATGGCTACACCTTC. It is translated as CASSGTVNDYGYTF.

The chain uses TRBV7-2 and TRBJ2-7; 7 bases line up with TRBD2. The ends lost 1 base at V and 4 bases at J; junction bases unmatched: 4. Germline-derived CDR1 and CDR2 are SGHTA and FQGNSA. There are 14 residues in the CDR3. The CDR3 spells CASSLGAGRYEQYF. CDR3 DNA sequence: TGTGCCAGCAGCTTAGGCGCCGGGAGGTACGAGCAGTACTTC.